Shown below are 10 T cell receptor beta chains from a single sample sequenced in a study of blood T cell repertoires in COVID-19. Repertoires were generated with immunoSEQ multiplex PCR, while TCRdb's copy carries only in-frame clones and drops some. This table has about 89,000 clones, less than 90% appearing once. Sequencing used peripheral blood. Receptors were obtained from a man older than 75 with active or convalescent COVID-19.

The rearrangement links TRBV30 to TRBJ2-1, with D unclear. Per the germline V gene, CDR1 is GTSNPN and CDR2 is SVGIG (reference sequence). This CDR3 has 14 amino acids. The ends were cut back, 1 base at V and 6 bases at J, with 13 bases in the middle. The CDR3 DNA reads TGTGCCTGGAGTGGCCACCTCGCTAGCAATGAGCAGTTCTTC. It encodes CAWSGHLASNEQFF.

V is TRBV7-9 and J is TRBJ1-4; the D is unclear. V lost 3 bases to trimming and J lost 10 bases, with 12 bases between them. Germline CDR1 and CDR2: SEHNR and FQNEAQ (reference sequence). This CDR3 has 13 amino acids. CDR3 residues: CASSFTERGKLFF. Written as DNA, the CDR3 is TGTGCCAGCAGCTTTACCGAGCGAGGAAAACTGTTTTTT.

J is TRBJ1-6 and V is TRBV28, with D maybe TRBD1 (6 bases). CDR1 and CDR2 from the germline V gene are MDHEN and SYDVKM. Trimming stripped 4 bases from V and 8 bases from J, with 15 bases between. The CDR3 extends over 15 amino acids. CDR3 amino acids: CASSSARTVDSPLHF. The CDR3 region has the DNA TGTGCCAGCAGTTCCGCCCGGACAGTTGATTCACCCCTCCACTTT.

The chain uses TRBV6-5 and TRBJ2-7, with 11 bases matching TRBD2. Germline CDR1 and CDR2: MNHEY and SVGAGI. Trimming at V came to 6 bases and at J to 4 bases, leaving 5 bases not matched to a gene. The CDR3 extends over 14 amino acids. This CDR3 reads CASSSTSGSYEQYF. The CDR3 DNA is TGTGCCAGCAGCTCAACTAGCGGGAGTTACGAGCAGTACTTC.

The CDR3 bases are TGTGCCAGCAGTCGGACAGAGAACACTGAAGCTTTCTTT. This translates into CASSRTENTEAFF. The V call is TRBV11-1, the J call TRBJ1-1, with D maybe TRBD1 (6 bases). The CDR3 has 13 residues. CDR1 is SGHAT, CDR2 FQDESV, per germline (reference sequence). V was shortened by 6 bases and J by 1 base, with 9 bases between the two germline ends.

The J gene is TRBJ1-1, the V gene TRBV28, with D perhaps TRBD1 (5 bases). The CDR3 runs to 13 residues. Germline CDR1 is MDHEN and CDR2 is SYDVKM. V lost 7 bases and J lost 0, with 9 bases in between. The CDR3 reads CASKQDMNTEAFF. CDR3 nucleotide sequence: TGTGCCAGCAAACAGGACATGAACACTGAAGCTTTCTTT.

The V and J genes are TRBV28 and TRBJ2-7, with D maybe TRBD1 (5 bases). The germline V and J ends were trimmed by 6 bases and 3 bases, with 15 bases remaining between them. The CDR3 is made up of 14 amino acids. Germline loops: CDR1 MDHEN, CDR2 SYDVKM. The CDR3 coding sequence is TGTGCCAGCAGCCCATACGACAGATTCTACGAGCAGTACTTC. Translated: CASSPYDRFYEQYF.

The chain employs TRBV5-1 and TRBJ1-4, with D uncertain. Germline assignment: CDR1 SGHRS and CDR2 YFSETQ. CDR3 length: 15 residues. V was shortened by 2 bases and J by 0 bases, with 8 bases between the two germline ends. This CDR3 reads CASSFGSATNEKLFF. The CDR3 DNA is TGCGCCAGCAGCTTTGGCAGCGCAACTAATGAAAAACTGTTTTTT.

In this sample, this clone turned up once. The J gene is TRBJ2-1, the V gene TRBV30; TRBD1 agrees at 9 bases. The CDR3 runs 13 residues. J was trimmed by 14 bases and V by 3 bases; bases with no gene match: 11. CDR1 is GTSNPN and CDR2 is SVGIG in the germline V gene (reference sequence). The DNA of the CDR3 is TGTGCCTGGAGACAGGGGGCAGGCAGTCAGGAGTTCTTC. This encodes CAWRQGAGSQEFF.

The genes are TRBV19 and TRBJ2-1; D gene ambiguous. Per the germline V gene, CDR1 is LNHDA and CDR2 is SQIVND (reference sequence). The length of the CDR3 is 15 residues. Between the trimmed V and J ends, which lost 7 bases and 4 bases, there was a span of 17 bases. CDR3 in DNA: TGTGCCAGTAACCAGATCTCCGGGTCATACAATGAGCAGTTCTTC. Its translation: CASNQISGSYNEQFF.